This T cell receptor beta chain came from a study of CD8+CD57+ T cells in acquired aplastic anemia. Study background: Each DNA sample taken from sorted CD4+ and CD8+ cells came to around 3.4 ug on average. Study outcomes and limitations: Overlapping CD8+ CDR3 repertoires of patients and controls contained roughly 29 shared sequences. Patients were compared with controls for CD8+ Simpson's diversity, and no significant difference emerged.

Points on this clonotype: Antigen specificity is unknown. The junction departs from the called germline gene at one end, perhaps through a read error.

Template material for TCR beta VDJ and CDR3 profiling consisted of genomic DNA. TCRdb called the reads again in MiXCR, with one record for every CDR3 protein. The sample contains approximately 190,000 distinct CDR3 sequences, 48% of which appear only once. By flow cytometry, patients selected for sequencing had shown an expansion of CD8+CD57+ cells. Everyone among the patients had severe acquired aplastic anemia. The sequence came from a human donor with aplastic anemia. Material: sorted CD4+, CD8+, or CD8+CD57+ T cells (not recorded which) from PBMCs.

The CDR3 DNA reads as TGTGCTAGCAGCACATCCCTGGGTCAGCCCCAGCATTTT. Its translation is CASSTSLGQPQHF. This chain links TRBV7-7 with TRBJ1-5; the D is unclear. The CDR3 runs to 13 residues. Per the germline V gene, CDR1 is SSHAT and CDR2 is FNYEAQ (reference sequence).